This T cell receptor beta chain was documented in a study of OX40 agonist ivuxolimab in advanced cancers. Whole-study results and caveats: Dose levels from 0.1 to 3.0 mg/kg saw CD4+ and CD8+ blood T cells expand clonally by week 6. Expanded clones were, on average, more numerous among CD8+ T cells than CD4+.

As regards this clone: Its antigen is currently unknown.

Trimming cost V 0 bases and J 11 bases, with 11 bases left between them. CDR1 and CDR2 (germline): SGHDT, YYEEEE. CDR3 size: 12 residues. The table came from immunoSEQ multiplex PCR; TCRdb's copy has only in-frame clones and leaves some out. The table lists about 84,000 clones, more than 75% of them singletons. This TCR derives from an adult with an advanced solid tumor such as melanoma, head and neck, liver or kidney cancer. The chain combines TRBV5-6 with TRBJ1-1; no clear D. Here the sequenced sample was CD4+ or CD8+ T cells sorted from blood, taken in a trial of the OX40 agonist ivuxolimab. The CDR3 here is CASSLAARAAFF. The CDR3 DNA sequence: TGTGCCAGCAGCTTGGCCGCCCGGGCGGCTTTCTTT. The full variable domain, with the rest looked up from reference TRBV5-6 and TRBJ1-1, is DAGVTQSPTHLIKTRGQQVTLRCSPKSGHDTVSWYQQALGQGPQFIFQYYEEEERQRGNFPDRFSGHQFPNYSSELNVNALLLGDSALYLCASSLAARAAFFGQGTRLTVV.